This T cell receptor beta chain appears in the sequencing data of a study of patients and donors after allogeneic stem cell transplantation. This clonotype has a handful of counts. TCRdb redid the calling of the RT-PCR reads with MiXCR, one entry per CDR3 protein. This table holds hundreds of thousands of distinct CDR3 sequences, 16% found once. The CDR3 loop spans 13 amino acids. CDR1 ENHRY and CDR2 SYGVKD come from the germline V gene. V lost 6 bases to trimming and J lost 5 bases; unmatched junction nucleotides: 4. The chain couples TRBV10-3 to TRBJ2-7, with 10 bases fitting TRBD1. The sequence derives from a human donor who was either an allogeneic HSCT recipient or a stem cell or donor lymphocyte infusion donor (not recorded which). It is not recorded whose cells these are; they may come from a transplant donor. Sequencing input: blood, either unsorted or a sorted T cell fraction (not recorded which). This CDR3 is CAISRDRGHEQYF. Here the CDR3 DNA reads TGTGCCATCAGCAGGGACAGGGGCCACGAGCAGTACTTC.